Following are 13 T cell receptor beta chains from one sample sequenced in a study of blood T cell repertoires in COVID-19. Data came from immunoSEQ multiplex PCR; TCRdb stores just in-frame clones and leaves some out. The sample holds tens of thousands of clones, just under 85% seen once. Sequencing was performed on peripheral blood. Every receptor here comes from a man between 65 and 85 years old with acute or convalescent COVID-19.

This clone was detected a few times. The gene calls are TRBV5-4 and TRBJ2-4, with TRBD2 as a possible D gene (6 bases). CDR1 SGHNT and CDR2 YYREEE come from the germline V gene (reference sequence). The CDR3 spans 15 residues. V lost 4 bases and J 8 bases, leaving 19 bases between the germline ends. The CDR3 coding sequence is TGTGCCAGCAGCCCCGGGACTTTTAGGGGAGACATTCAGTACTTC. Amino acids: CASSPGTFRGDIQYF.

As DNA, the CDR3 is TGCGCCAGCAGCGGCAACGGGGGGAACACTGAAGCTTTCTTT. It codes for CASSGNGGNTEAFF. The chain uses TRBV5-1 and TRBJ1-1, with a tentative D call TRBD1 (5 bases). Germline CDR1 and CDR2: SGHRS and YFSETQ. This CDR3 region has 14 residues. V gave up 4 bases and J gave up 1 base, with 11 bases separating them.

V gene TRBV6-5 combines with J gene TRBJ1-3, with a tentative D call TRBD1 (5 bases). Germline lookup yields CDR1 MNHEY and CDR2 SVGAGI. The V and J ends lost 7 bases and 0 bases respectively, with 10 bases between them. The CDR3 sequence is 14 residues long. Here the CDR3 reads CASTKGLSGNTIYF. DNA of the CDR3: TGTGCCAGCACCAAGGGGCTCTCTGGAAACACCATATATTTT.

This clone has just one count. The V gene is TRBV6-5, the J gene TRBJ1-5; D not certain. The CDR3 loop spans 15 amino acids. Germline V CDR1 and CDR2: MNHEY, SVGAGI. Trimming removed 2 bases from V and 2 bases from J, with 10 bases in between. CDR3 protein: CASSYNGEGNQPQHF. CDR3 bases: TGTGCCAGCAGTTACAATGGAGAGGGCAATCAGCCCCAGCATTTT.

This clone was picked up a small number of times. The chain joins TRBV12-3 or TRBV12-4 to TRBJ1-1; 7 bases are shared with TRBD1. The CDR3 contains 13 residues. V was pared by 3 bases and J by 11 bases, with 9 bases of the junction left unmatched. The CDR3 sequence is CASSFRQGVGAFF. The DNA for the CDR3 is TGTGCCAGCAGTTTCCGGCAGGGGGTCGGCGCTTTCTTT.

The rearrangement joins TRBV28 to TRBJ2-1, with D unresolved. The CDR3 sequence is 13 residues long. The germline CDR1 and CDR2 sequences are MDHEN and SYDVKM. The V gene lost 3 bases and the J gene lost 3 bases, with 6 bases spanning the gap. This CDR3 reads CASSLGDYNEQFF. The CDR3 DNA reads TGTGCCAGCAGTTTGGGCGACTACAATGAGCAGTTCTTC. The variable domain in full, with the rest retrieved from reference TRBV28 and TRBJ2-1, is DVKVTQSSRYLVKRTGEKVFLECVQDMDHENMFWYRQDPGLGLRLIYFSYDVKMKEKGDIPEGYSVSREKKERFSLILESASTNQTSMYLCASSLGDYNEQFFGPGTRLTVL.

The chain links TRBV9 to TRBJ2-7; D may be TRBD2 (6 bases). This CDR3 spans 14 amino acids. V was shortened by 0 bases and J by 6 bases, with 13 bases between the two germline ends. The germline V gene has CDR1 SGDLS and CDR2 YYNGEE. The CDR3 bases are TGTGCCAGCAGCGTAGATGGGGGGTTGATCGAGCAGTACTTC. As protein: CASSVDGGLIEQYF.

This chain links TRBV25-1 with TRBJ1-4; possible D gene TRBD1, 6 bases. Trimming removed 3 bases at V and 7 bases at J, with 12 bases between. The germline V gene has CDR1 MGHDK and CDR2 SYGVNS. CDR3 size: 14 residues. CDR3: CASSDGRGIEKLFF. The CDR3 DNA reads as TGTGCCAGCAGTGATGGCAGGGGAATTGAAAAACTGTTTTTT.

The V gene is TRBV5-1, the J gene TRBJ1-4; D gene uncertain. CDR1 is SGHRS and CDR2 is YFSETQ in the germline V gene. This CDR3 contains 14 residues. The V gene lost 6 bases and the J gene lost 4 bases, with 13 bases spanning the gap. CDR3 residues: CASTLRAGNEKLFF. CDR3 DNA sequence: TGCGCCAGCACCCTGCGGGCCGGTAATGAAAAACTGTTTTTT.

The CDR3 here is CASSDARQESSYNSPLHF. In DNA, the CDR3 is TGTGCCAGCAGTGACGCCCGACAGGAGAGCTCCTATAATTCACCCCTCCACTTT. This rearrangement joins TRBV2 to TRBJ1-6; TRBD1 is a possible D gene (6 bases). The CDR3 contains 18 residues. Germline lookup yields CDR1 SNHLY and CDR2 FYNNEI. The ends were cut back, 3 bases at V and 0 bases at J, with 15 bases in the middle.

The rearrangement joins TRBV15 to TRBJ2-2; 7 nucleotides align to TRBD1. Per the germline V gene, CDR1 is LNHNV and CDR2 is YYDKDF (reference sequence). V lost 4 bases and J lost 4; bases outside the gene matches: 6. The CDR3 has 15 amino acids. CDR3 in amino acids: CATSIGQASTGELFF. CDR3 nucleotides: TGTGCCACCAGCATAGGACAGGCGAGCACCGGGGAGCTGTTTTTT.

The V call is TRBV5-1, the J call TRBJ2-5; 10 positions agree with TRBD1. Germline V gene data show CDR1 as SGHRS and CDR2 as YFSETQ. There are 14 residues in the CDR3. Trimming cost V 6 bases and J 5 bases; bases outside gene matches: 7. CDR3 region: CASTWGTGVETQYF. In nucleotides, the CDR3 is TGCGCCAGCACCTGGGGGACAGGGGTTGAGACCCAGTACTTC. Complete variable domain (other parts from reference TRBV5-1 and TRBJ2-5): KAGVTQTPRYLIKTRGQQVTLSCSPISGHRSVSWYQQTPGQGLQFLFEYFSETQRNKGNFPGRFSGRQFSNSRSEMNVSTLELGDSALYLCASTWGTGVETQYFGPGTRLLVL.

This chain joins TRBV5-1 and TRBJ2-2, with no clear D. CDR3 length: 15 amino acids. V lost 0 bases to trimming and J lost 0 bases, with 6 bases between them. CDR1 is SGHRS and CDR2 is YFSETQ in the germline V gene. The CDR3 sequence is CASSLGLPNTGELFF. The CDR3 DNA follows: TGCGCCAGCAGCTTGGGACTGCCGAACACCGGGGAGCTGTTTTTT.